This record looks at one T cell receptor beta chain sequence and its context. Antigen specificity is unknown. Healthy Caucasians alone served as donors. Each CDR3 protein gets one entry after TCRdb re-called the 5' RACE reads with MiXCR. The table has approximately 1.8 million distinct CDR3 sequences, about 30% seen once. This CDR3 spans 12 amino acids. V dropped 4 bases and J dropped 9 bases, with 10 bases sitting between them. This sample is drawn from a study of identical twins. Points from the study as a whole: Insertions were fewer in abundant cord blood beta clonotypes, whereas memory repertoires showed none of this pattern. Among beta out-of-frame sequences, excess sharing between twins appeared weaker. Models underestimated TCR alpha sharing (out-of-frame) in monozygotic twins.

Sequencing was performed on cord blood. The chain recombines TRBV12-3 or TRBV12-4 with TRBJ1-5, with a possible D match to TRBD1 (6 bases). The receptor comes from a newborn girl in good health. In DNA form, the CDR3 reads TGTGCCAGCAGTTACAGGGAAGGGCCCCAGCATTTT. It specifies CASSYREGPQHF.